The clone carrying this T cell receptor beta chain was counted a few times. This record belongs to a study of blood T cells in healthy people across ages. Using a J-beta primer mix together with a sample-barcoded 5' primer, a second PCR was run for roughly 6 to 11 cycles. Every single cDNA molecule received a tag from a template-switch adaptor with 12 random nucleotides. TCRdb processed the 5' RACE reads anew with MiXCR; each CDR3 protein has one entry. This sample has 500,000 to 650,000 distinct CDR3 sequences, with roughly a quarter found just once. Germline-derived CDR1 and CDR2 are ENHRY and SYGVKD. The CDR3 spans 13 residues. These data are also associated with another study on T cells of mothers and their children. In that study: The authors used all extracted RNA for cDNA synthesis, at around 1.6 ug per 15 ul. Each mother yielded more than 8 million TCR beta CDR3 reads. Each child yielded about 3 million reads. Detection yielded no persistent microchimeric T cell clones.

The clonotype originates from a boy under 10 years old in good health. The chain carries TRBV10-3 and TRBJ2-5; D tentatively fits TRBD1 or TRBD2 (5 bases each). The assigned J gene may be wrong: the sequence end matches TRBJ2-1 better. Material: blood. This CDR3 reads CAITNGGDDEQFF. The DNA for the CDR3 is TGTGCCATCACCAATGGTGGGGACGATGAGCAGTTCTTC.